The 26 T cell receptor beta chains below were found in one sample sequenced in a study of T cell clones after liver transplantation. Data came from immunoSEQ multiplex PCR; TCRdb stores just in-frame clones and leaves some out. The sample lists about 33,000 clones, around 94% occurring once. The input for sequencing was CD8+ T cells from blood, taken 12 months after liver transplant. The receptor set was obtained from a human patient who received a liver transplant. The graft donor may have contributed some T cells.

This clone has only one observation. The CDR3 DNA follows: TGTGCCAGCAGTTACTCGAACCAGGGGGAGGAGCAGTACTTC. Translation: CASSYSNQGEEQYF. V is TRBV6-5 and J is TRBJ2-7; 7 nucleotides agree with TRBD1. The CDR3 contains 14 residues. The germline CDR1 and CDR2 sequences are MNHEY and SVGAGI. V gave up 0 bases and J gave up 7 bases; unmatched junction bases: 6.

V gene TRBV7-6 combines with J gene TRBJ1-1, with TRBD1 matching over 9 bases. The CDR3 length is 15 residues. In germline, CDR1 is SGHVS, CDR2 FNYEAQ. V dropped 0 bases and J dropped 6; count of bases not matched to a gene: 5. This chain's CDR3 is CASSLAATGGSEAFF. Written as DNA, the CDR3 is TGTGCCAGCAGCTTAGCCGCGACAGGGGGATCTGAAGCTTTCTTT.

The chain has TRBV5-1 and TRBJ2-2; TRBD2 matches at 13 bases. V gave up 4 bases and J gave up 4 bases; unmatched junction bases: 4. The CDR3 totals 16 residues. Germline V gene data show CDR1 as SGHRS and CDR2 as YFSETQ. CDR3 loop: CASSIGLAGATGELFF. The CDR3 DNA sequence: TGCGCCAGCAGCATAGGACTAGCGGGAGCCACCGGGGAGCTGTTTTTT. Looking up the rest from reference TRBV5-1 and TRBJ2-2 gives the full variable domain: KAGVTQTPRYLIKTRGQQVTLSCSPISGHRSVSWYQQTPGQGLQFLFEYFSETQRNKGNFPGRFSGRQFSNSRSEMNVSTLELGDSALYLCASSIGLAGATGELFFGEGSRLTVL.

In this sample, this clone turned up once. The J gene is TRBJ1-5, the V gene TRBV18; D may be TRBD1 (5 bases). From germline, CDR1 is KGHSH and CDR2 LQKENI. CDR3 size: 16 residues. The germline V and J ends were trimmed by 6 bases and 4 bases, with 19 bases remaining between them. The CDR3 sequence: CASSPNKGLTNQPQHF. CDR3 in DNA: TGTGCCAGCTCCCCAAACAAGGGACTTACAAATCAGCCCCAGCATTTT.

CDR3 sequence: CASSPHGQDYEQYF. In DNA form, the CDR3 reads TGCGCCAGCAGCCCCCACGGACAGGACTACGAGCAGTACTTC. The V call is TRBV5-1, the J call TRBJ2-7; 7 nucleotides line up with TRBD1. This CDR3 is built from 14 residues. Germline loops: CDR1 SGHRS, CDR2 YFSETQ. V was clipped by 4 bases and J by 3 bases; unmatched bases: 7.

CDR3 amino acids: CSVEGRNYGYTF. The CDR3 DNA is TGCAGCGTTGAGGGCCGTAACTATGGCTACACCTTC. The rearrangement uses TRBV29-1 and TRBJ1-2; D gene unclear. The V gene's germline CDR1 is SQVTM and CDR2 ANQGSEA. CDR3 length: 12 residues. The V end was cut by 3 bases, the J end by 1 base, with 6 bases between.

The chain recombines TRBV28 with TRBJ2-3, with a possible D match to TRBD1 (5 bases). Trimming removed 5 bases at V and 2 bases at J, with 26 bases between. The CDR3 spans 19 residues. The germline CDR1 and CDR2 sequences are MDHEN and SYDVKM. CDR3 protein: CASSITLNRLPSFTDTQYF. CDR3 bases: TGTGCCAGCAGTATAACCCTTAACAGGCTACCCAGCTTCACAGATACGCAGTATTTT.

V gene TRBV19 combines with J gene TRBJ2-7, with 7 bases matching TRBD1. The J segment lost 2 bases and the V segment lost 6 bases, leaving 7 bases of the junction unmatched. Germline CDR1 is LNHDA and CDR2 is SQIVND (reference sequence). The CDR3 extends over 14 amino acids. The CDR3 sequence is CASRHSGTAYEQYF. The CDR3 DNA reads TGTGCCAGTAGGCACTCCGGGACAGCCTACGAGCAGTACTTC.

The chain carries TRBV14 and TRBJ2-4; 10 bases are shared with TRBD2. The CDR3 extends over 16 amino acids. Germline V lookup: CDR1 SGHDN, CDR2 FVKESK. Germline trimming cut 4 bases from V and 4 bases from J; bases unmatched to any gene: 7. CDR3: CASSRALAGLKNIQYF. CDR3 in DNA: TGTGCCAGCAGCCGGGCACTAGCGGGACTAAAAAACATTCAGTACTTC.

The chain combines TRBV9 with TRBJ2-3; no reliable D call. Germline V gene sequence: CDR1 SGDLS, CDR2 YYNGEE. This CDR3 is 11 amino acids long. Trimming cost V 4 bases and J 6 bases, with 6 bases left between them. For the CDR3, the DNA is TGTGCCAGCAGCAGCTCCGATACGCAGTATTTT. Residues: CASSSSDTQYF.

This sequence joins TRBV9 and TRBJ2-7; 11 bases agree with TRBD2. The germline gives CDR1 SGDLS, CDR2 YYNGEE. J lost 2 bases, V lost 0 bases, and 4 bases had no gene match. This CDR3 region has 16 residues. The CDR3 loop reads CASSVAPTSGTYEQYF. For the CDR3, the DNA is TGTGCCAGCAGCGTAGCCCCGACTAGCGGGACCTACGAGCAGTACTTC.

CDR3 protein: CASSLEWELSTDTQYF. The CDR3 DNA is TGTGCCAGCAGCTTGGAATGGGAGTTGAGCACAGATACGCAGTATTTT. This chain connects TRBV5-8 to TRBJ2-3, with D tentatively TRBD2 (5 bases). In germline, CDR1 is SGHTS, CDR2 YDEGEE. The CDR3 is 16 residues long. Trimming took off 0 bases at V and 0 bases at J, with 11 bases between the two ends.

V is TRBV16 and J is TRBJ2-5; D is unresolved. Trimming took off 0 bases at V and 5 bases at J, with 7 bases between the two ends. Germline lookup yields CDR1 KGHSY and CDR2 FQNENV. The CDR3 covers 13 residues. The CDR3 DNA reads as TGTGCCAGCAGCCAATCCGGCCGGGAGACCCAGTACTTC. Residues: CASSQSGRETQYF.

This sequence joins TRBV2 and TRBJ2-7, with TRBD2 matching 8 bases. Germline CDR1 reads SNHLY; CDR2 reads FYNNEI. The V and J ends lost 6 bases and 0 bases, in that order; junction bases with no gene match: 1. This CDR3 region has 13 residues. CDR3 region: CASSGRVSYEQYF. The CDR3 DNA reads TGTGCCAGCAGCGGGAGGGTCTCCTACGAGCAGTACTTC.

The J gene is TRBJ1-1, the V gene TRBV18; D unclear. The germline gives CDR1 KGHSH, CDR2 LQKENI. The CDR3 loop spans 16 amino acids. V lost 3 bases and J lost 0, with 14 bases in between. CDR3 region: CASSPTVGPLNTEAFF. Here the CDR3 DNA reads TGTGCCAGCTCACCCACTGTCGGGCCGTTGAACACTGAAGCTTTCTTT.

The count of this clone is one. The chain joins TRBV15 to TRBJ2-5; the D gene is possibly TRBD1 (5 bases). The CDR3 totals 14 residues. The V end was cut by 0 bases, the J end by 3 bases, with 8 bases between. Germline V lookup: CDR1 LNHNV, CDR2 YYDKDF (reference sequence). The DNA of the CDR3 is TGTGCCACCAGCAGAGATCAAGGGGAAGAGACCCAGTACTTC. This codes for CATSRDQGEETQYF.

The chain couples TRBV18 to TRBJ2-2; D possibly corresponds to TRBD2 (6 bases). This CDR3 has 15 residues. V dropped 1 base and J dropped 5 bases, with 11 bases sitting between them. Germline V gene data show CDR1 as KGHSH and CDR2 as LQKENI. This CDR3 is CASSPRRGETGELFF. The CDR3 region has the DNA TGTGCCAGCTCACCACGGAGGGGCGAAACCGGGGAGCTGTTTTTT.

The CDR3 sequence is CASSQVDAASYNEQFF. The CDR3 nucleotides are TGTGCCAGCAGCCAAGTCGATGCAGCCTCCTACAATGAGCAGTTCTTC. The rearrangement joins TRBV4-2 to TRBJ2-1; D is uncertain. Germline V lookup: CDR1 LGHNA, CDR2 YNFKEQ. The CDR3 length is 16 residues. V lost 1 base and J 0 bases, leaving 10 bases between the germline ends.

The chain combines TRBV5-1 with TRBJ2-1; 13 bases agree with TRBD2. Per germline, CDR1 SGHRS and CDR2 YFSETQ. This CDR3 has 19 amino acids. V shed 3 bases and J 2 bases; nucleotides not matched to a gene: 11. CDR3 in DNA: TGCGCCAGCAGCTACGTAGGACTAGCGGGAGTTCTACCCTACAATGAGCAGTTCTTC. It yields the protein CASSYVGLAGVLPYNEQFF. Using reference TRBV5-1 and TRBJ2-1 for the parts outside the CDR3, the full variable domain is KAGVTQTPRYLIKTRGQQVTLSCSPISGHRSVSWYQQTPGQGLQFLFEYFSETQRNKGNFPGRFSGRQFSNSRSEMNVSTLELGDSALYLCASSYVGLAGVLPYNEQFFGPGTRLTVL.

The chain combines TRBV13 with TRBJ1-3; D is unclear. V lost 3 bases and J lost 0, with 6 bases in between. This CDR3 contains 14 residues. The germline CDR1 and CDR2 sequences are PRHDT and FYEKMQ (reference sequence). DNA of the CDR3: TGTGCCAGCAGCTTGAGCGGCTCTGGAAACACCATATATTTT. The encoded protein is CASSLSGSGNTIYF.

The genes are TRBV5-6 and TRBJ2-1; 13 nucleotides match TRBD2. The CDR3 has 16 residues. V was clipped by 2 bases and J by 9 bases; unmatched bases: 8. Germline lookup yields CDR1 SGHDT and CDR2 YYEEEE. CDR3: CASSLPQGLAGLEQFF. The CDR3 DNA reads TGTGCCAGCAGCTTACCACAGGGACTAGCGGGACTTGAGCAGTTCTTC.

The chain is built from TRBV11-2 and TRBJ2-2; no clear D gene. Trimming pared 3 bases from V and 0 bases from J, leaving 14 bases between. Germline CDR1 is SGHAT and CDR2 is FQNNGV. The CDR3 runs 17 residues. This chain's CDR3 is CASSFWSGPTNTGELFF. In DNA, the CDR3 is TGTGCCAGCAGCTTCTGGTCAGGCCCCACGAACACCGGGGAGCTGTTTTTT.

Only one count was recorded for this clone. V gene TRBV9 combines with J gene TRBJ1-2; D is uncertain. This CDR3 region has 14 residues. The germline gives CDR1 SGDLS, CDR2 YYNGEE. Trimming removed 2 bases at V and 0 bases at J, with 8 bases between. Here the CDR3 DNA reads TGTGCCAGCAGCGTCAGAGCTTCTAACTATGGCTACACCTTC. Its protein product is CASSVRASNYGYTF.

In its sample, this clone was seen once. The chain employs TRBV19 and TRBJ2-7; 7 bases line up with TRBD2. V gave up 3 bases and J gave up 3 bases; unmatched junction bases: 8. Germline V gives CDR1 LNHDA, CDR2 SQIVND (reference sequence). The CDR3 sequence is 15 residues long. The DNA for the CDR3 is TGTGCCAGTAGTATCACCCTGGGGGAGGGCTACGAGCAGTACTTC. Translating gives CASSITLGEGYEQYF.

The chain couples TRBV11-3 to TRBJ2-7; D is ambiguous. Trimming took off 4 bases at V and 6 bases at J, with 25 bases between the two ends. Germline CDR1 is SGHNT and CDR2 is YENEEA. The CDR3 loop spans 17 amino acids. The CDR3 reads CASSSHQTRVLGSEQYF. CDR3 DNA sequence: TGTGCCAGCAGCTCACACCAAACAAGGGTTCTAGGATCCGAGCAGTACTTC.

This sequence joins TRBV7-6 and TRBJ2-3, with D hard to call. The CDR3 covers 14 residues. V lost 5 bases and J 5 bases, leaving 14 bases between the germline ends. CDR1 is SGHVS, CDR2 FNYEAQ, per germline. CDR3 nucleotide sequence: TGTGCCAGCAGCCTTCGTCCCGGGCTAGATACGCAGTATTTT. Its protein product is CASSLRPGLDTQYF. Looking up the rest from reference TRBV7-6 and TRBJ2-3 gives the full variable domain: GAGVSQSPRYKVTKRGQDVALRCDPISGHVSLYWYRQALGQGPEFLTYFNYEAQQDKSGLPNDRFSAERPEGSISTLTIQRTEQRDSAMYRCASSLRPGLDTQYFGPGTRLTVL.